These 16 T cell receptor beta chains share one sample of origin, sequenced in a study of CD8+CD57+ T cells in acquired aplastic anemia (dated by TCRdb to between 2017 and 2018). Sequencing instrument: Illumina HiSeq 2000. Genomic DNA served as template for TCR beta VDJ combination and CDR3 sequence profiling. TCRdb applied fastp at Q25 and MiXCR to the public reads, then kept only in-frame beta chains. Each CDR3 protein appears once, grouped with its most common genes and DNA. The sample data list 150,000 to 200,000 distinct CDR3 sequences, and less than 50% of these were observed just once. Of the sample, about 1.8% is held by the ten largest clones. Patients chosen for sequencing had shown expansion of CD8+CD57+ cells by flow cytometry. Input material: sorted CD4+, CD8+, or CD8+CD57+ T cells (not recorded which) from PBMCs. The receptors shown here come from a human donor with aplastic anemia.

This clonotype has at least ten counts. The J gene is TRBJ1-3, the V gene TRBV20-1; 7 bases are shared with TRBD1. Looked up from germline, CDR1 is DFQATT and CDR2 is SNEGSKA (reference sequence). After removal of 3 bases from V and 4 bases from J, the junction contained 3 bases not matched to a gene. The CDR3 has 13 residues. CDR3 residues: CSARTGIGNTIYF. CDR3 DNA: TGCAGTGCTAGGACAGGGATAGGAAACACCATATATTTT.

This clonotype was seen ten or more times. The chain carries TRBV28 and TRBJ2-7, with 7 bases that match TRBD1. Germline V gene lookup returns CDR1 MDHEN and CDR2 SYDVKM. The CDR3 is 12 residues long. Trimming took 6 bases from V and 6 from J; bases not matched to a gene: 5. The DNA of the CDR3 is TGTGCCAGCAGACGACAGGGTAGCGAGCAGTACTTC. Translated, it gives CASRRQGSEQYF. Combining the CDR3 with reference TRBV28 and TRBJ2-7 gives the whole variable domain DVKVTQSSRYLVKRTGEKVFLECVQDMDHENMFWYRQDPGLGLRLIYFSYDVKMKEKGDIPEGYSVSREKKERFSLILESASTNQTSMYLCASRRQGSEQYFGPGTRLTVT.

The rearrangement links TRBV24-1 to TRBJ1-5; 9 bases map to TRBD1. Losses at the gene ends were 4 bases for V and 7 bases for J; bases not matched to a gene: 4. The CDR3 length is 14 residues. Germline V gives CDR1 KGHDR, CDR2 SFDVKD. CDR3 loop: CATSDSDRGQPQHF. The CDR3 DNA sequence: TGTGCCACCAGTGACTCGGACAGGGGACAGCCCCAGCATTTT.

This clonotype has ten or more counts. V is TRBV7-2 and J is TRBJ1-3, with a possible D match to TRBD1 (5 bases). From germline, CDR1 is SGHTA and CDR2 FQGNSA. V was cut by 1 base and J by 4 bases, with 14 bases left in between. CDR3 length equals 16 residues. For the CDR3, the DNA is TGTGCCAGCAGCTTAGACTCCTCGGGGGGAGGAAACACCATATATTTT. Translating it yields CASSLDSSGGGNTIYF.

This chain links TRBV12-3 or TRBV12-4 with TRBJ2-1; 7 nucleotides align to TRBD1. This CDR3 has 13 residues. J lost 6 bases, V lost 6 bases, and 5 bases had no gene match. The CDR3 loop is CASRLDRANEQFF. The CDR3 coding sequence is TGTGCCAGCAGACTCGACAGGGCCAATGAGCAGTTCTTC.

This clonotype appeared many times. The J gene is TRBJ2-1, the V gene TRBV29-1, with 8 bases matching TRBD2. There are 13 residues in the CDR3. Germline trimming cut 7 bases from V and 6 bases from J; bases unmatched to any gene: 8. From germline, CDR1 is SQVTM and CDR2 ANQGSEA. CDR3 bases: TGCAGCGCTCCCGGACTAGCCGTCAATGAGCAGTTCTTC. It codes for CSAPGLAVNEQFF.

The chain recombines TRBV10-3 with TRBJ2-3; D uncertain. The CDR3 is 16 residues long. V lost 2 bases and J lost 1, with 13 bases in between. Germline V CDR1 and CDR2: ENHRY, SYGVKD. CDR3 DNA sequence: TGTGCCATCAGTGAGGGTTTGGCTCCAGGCACAGATACGCAGTATTTT. It is translated as CAISEGLAPGTDTQYF.

This clonotype appeared many times. V gene TRBV6-2 or TRBV6-3 combines with J gene TRBJ2-3, with D possibly TRBD1 on 6 matching bases. Trimming left V 5 bases short and J 11 bases short, with 11 bases between. The CDR3 has 11 residues. Germline V lookup: CDR1 MNHEY, CDR2 SVGEGT. The CDR3 bases are TGTGCCAGCAGTACACAGGACAGGCAGTATTTT. Protein: CASSTQDRQYF.

This chain uses TRBV7-8 with TRBJ2-5, with D tentatively TRBD2 (6 bases). The CDR3 runs 14 residues. Germline V gene data show CDR1 as SGHVS and CDR2 as FQNEAQ. V was trimmed by 5 bases and J by 7 bases, leaving 17 bases between them. Written as DNA, the CDR3 is TGTGCCAGCAGCCCACGGACTATGCCCGGGACCCAGTACTTC. Amino acid sequence: CASSPRTMPGTQYF.

This chain uses TRBV24-1 with TRBJ1-3, with a weak D call TRBD1 (6 bases). CDR3 size: 16 residues. Trimming cost V 3 bases and J 0 bases, with 11 bases left between them. Looked up from germline, CDR1 is KGHDR and CDR2 is SFDVKD. The CDR3 nucleotides read TGTGCCACCAGTGATACAGGGCCCAACTCTGGAAACACCATATATTTT. It codes for CATSDTGPNSGNTIYF.

The chain carries TRBV19 and TRBJ2-7; D is unclear. The V end was cut by 5 bases, the J end by 2 bases, with 13 bases between. CDR3 length: 14 residues. CDR1 is LNHDA, CDR2 SQIVND, per germline (reference sequence). The CDR3 coding sequence is TGTGCCAGTAGTTCCCTCCCACGCCCCTACGAGCAGTACTTC. Its translation: CASSSLPRPYEQYF.

As regards this clonotype: This clone may be a read error of a much larger clone one base away. The gene calls are TRBV6-2 or TRBV6-3 and TRBJ2-7; the match to TRBD2 covers 7 bases. Looked up from germline, CDR1 is MNHEY and CDR2 is SVGEGT. This CDR3 spans 14 amino acids. The chain's CDR3 is CASRGPGGSYKQYF. CDR3 bases: TGTGCCAGCAGGGGACCCGGGGGGTCCTACAAGCAGTACTTC.

This chain links TRBV12-2 with TRBJ1-2; whether TRBD1, the table's D call, matches the DNA was not checked. TRBV12-2 is assigned pseudogene status. The CDR3 spans 17 residues. The CDR3 reads CASRFRGGASTKYGYTF. The CDR3 DNA follows: TGTGCAAGTCGCTTTAGAGGGGGCGCAAGCACTAAATATGGCTACACCTTC.

Ten or more counts support this clonotype. This chain connects TRBV27 to TRBJ2-6; 7 bases fit TRBD1. Germline V gene sequence: CDR1 MNHEY, CDR2 SMNVEV (reference sequence). The CDR3 totals 16 residues. J lost 6 bases, V lost 6 bases, and 11 bases had no gene match. DNA for the CDR3: TGTGCCAGCAGCCTACAGGGGACCATGAAGGCCAACGTCCTGACTTTC. As protein: CASSLQGTMKANVLTF.

As for this clonotype: A junction end diverges from the germline sequence, so it may reflect a read error. The chain carries TRBV24-1 and TRBJ1-2; unclear D gene. The CDR3 totals 15 residues. The germline V gene has CDR1 KGHDR and CDR2 SFDVKD. The CDR3 here is CATSDASAGNYGYTF. The CDR3 DNA reads TGTGCCACCAGTGACGCCTCGGCGGGGAACTATGGTTACACCTTC.

The rearrangement joins TRBV24-1 to TRBJ2-2; D might be TRBD1 or TRBD2, each matching 5 bases. This CDR3 spans 17 amino acids. From germline, CDR1 is KGHDR and CDR2 SFDVKD. V dropped 5 bases and J dropped 5 bases, with 20 bases sitting between them. The CDR3 loop is CATSGSTGQLGTGELFF. The CDR3 region has the DNA TGTGCCACCAGTGGGAGTACGGGGCAGCTTGGGACCGGGGAGCTGTTTTTT.